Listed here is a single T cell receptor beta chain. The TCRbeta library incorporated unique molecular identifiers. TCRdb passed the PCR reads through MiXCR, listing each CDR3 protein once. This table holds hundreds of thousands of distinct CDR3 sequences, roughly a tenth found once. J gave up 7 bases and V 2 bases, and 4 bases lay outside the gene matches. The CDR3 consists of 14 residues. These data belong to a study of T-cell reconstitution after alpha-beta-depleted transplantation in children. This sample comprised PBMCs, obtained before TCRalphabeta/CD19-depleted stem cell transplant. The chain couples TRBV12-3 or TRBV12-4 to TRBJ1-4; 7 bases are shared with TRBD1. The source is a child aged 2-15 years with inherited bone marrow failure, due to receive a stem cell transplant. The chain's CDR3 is CASSLRQGSEKLFF. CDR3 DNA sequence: TGTGCCAGCAGTTTACGACAGGGTTCTGAAAAACTGTTTTTT.